The entry below describes one T cell receptor (beta chain). PCR was performed using 60 Vbeta and 13 Jbeta primers. Method: immunoSEQ multiplex PCR; TCRdb's copy keeps in-frame clones and lacks some. The sample data list under 200,000 clones. The V end lost 3 bases, the J end lost 5 bases, and 13 bases lay between the germline ends. Germline assignment: CDR1 LNHDA and CDR2 SQIVND (reference sequence). The CDR3 length is 15 residues. The record originates from a study of cytomegalovirus exposure and HLA in healthy donors. The source of this sequence is a woman between 18 and 29 years old in good health and CMV-seropositive. V and J are TRBV19 and TRBJ1-4, with a weak D call TRBD1 (5 bases). Sequenced material: PBMCs. CDR3 nucleotide sequence: TGTGCCAGTAGTATTCCGGGACTTAAGAATGAAAAACTGTTTTTT. Translated: CASSIPGLKNEKLFF.